Listed below are T cell receptor beta chains from one sample, sequenced in a study of CD8+ T cells in alopecia areata. Clones were read by immunoSEQ multiplex PCR, and TCRdb kept only the in-frame ones, dropping some. The sample gives some 180,000 clones, roughly 50% of which show up once; approximately 11% is in the top ten. Material: CD8+ T cells sorted from blood, obtained at week 24, from a patient treated with tofacitinib. These receptors all stem from a human donor with alopecia areata. Both conserved end residues are part of each CDR3. A D gene is named only where the DNA matches it firmly. Clone sizes are given selectively: once, few, many, or a class where the clone is expanded.

clone_size d_call j_call v_call cdr3_aa cdr3_nt
. . TRBJ1-1 TRBV13 CASSPAGDLSEAFF TGTGCCAGCAGTCCCGCTGGGGATCTTTCTGAAGCTTTCTTT
. . TRBJ2-7 TRBV10-3 CAISEGNSLHYEQYF TGTGCCATCAGTGAGGGGAACTCTCTCCATTACGAGCAGTACTTC
. . TRBJ2-5 TRBV28 CASSSLEGVVTQYF TGTGCCAGCAGTTCCTTGGAGGGTGTAGTGACCCAGTACTTC
once . TRBJ2-1 TRBV7-6 CASSPTDNEQFF TGTGCCAGCAGCCCGACAGACAATGAGCAGTTCTTC
few . TRBJ1-3 TRBV4-3 CASSQDLRNDGNTIYF TGCGCCAGCAGCCAAGATCTCCGGAACGATGGAAACACCATATATTTT
. TRBD2 TRBJ2-2 TRBV7-9 CASSLTAGANTGELFF TGTGCCAGCAGCTTAACAGCGGGGGCGAACACCGGGGAGCTGTTTTTT
. . TRBJ1-1 TRBV30 CAWGTGMNTEAFF TGTGCCTGGGGTACAGGGATGAACACTGAAGCTTTCTTT
few . TRBJ2-2 TRBV14 CASSQDLVSYTGELFF TGTGCCAGCAGCCAAGATCTAGTCAGCTACACCGGGGAGCTGTTTTTT
. TRBD1 TRBJ1-1 TRBV5-1 CASSYRGGDTEAFF TGCGCCAGCAGCTACAGGGGAGGAGACACTGAAGCTTTCTTT
. . TRBJ2-7 TRBV5-6 CASSLEGGHEQYF TGTGCCAGCAGCTTGGAGGGGGGTCACGAGCAGTACTTC
few TRBD1 TRBJ1-1 TRBV5-6 CASSLALDRDAFF TGTGCCAGCAGCTTGGCCCTCGACAGGGATGCTTTCTTT
few TRBD1 TRBJ1-5 TRBV13 CASSWTGGIGNQPQHF TGTGCCAGCAGCTGGACAGGGGGCATCGGCAATCAGCCCCAGCATTTT
. . TRBJ2-7 TRBV10-2 CASSEGRGAHEQYF TGCGCCAGCAGTGAGGGCAGGGGGGCCCACGAGCAGTACTTC
once . TRBJ2-5 TRBV2 CASILGPDSYF TGTGCCAGCATTCTCGGACCGGACAGTTACTTC
. . TRBJ1-6 TRBV30 CAWDGVSSPLHF TGTGCCTGGGACGGAGTGTCCTCACCCCTCCACTTT
. . TRBJ2-7 TRBV29-1 CSVTASSYEQYF TGCAGCGTAACAGCAAGCTCCTACGAGCAGTACTTC
. TRBD2 TRBJ2-7 TRBV7-9 CASSSSGVDSYEQYF TGTGCCAGCAGCTCTAGCGGGGTTGATTCCTACGAGCAGTACTTC
. . TRBJ2-3 TRBV2 CASSPTRPNTDTQYF TGTGCCAGCAGTCCGACTCGACCGAACACAGATACGCAGTATTTT
. . TRBJ1-5 TRBV2 CASTFGRDGQPQHF TGTGCCAGCACCTTCGGGAGGGACGGGCAGCCCCAGCATTTT
. . TRBJ1-2 TRBV7-2 CASSLDRTYTF TGTGCCAGCAGCTTAGATCGGACTTACACCTTC
. . TRBJ2-7 TRBV30 CAWSGGHNYEQYF TGTGCCTGGAGTGGGGGACATAACTACGAGCAGTACTTC
few . TRBJ2-1 TRBV5-6 CASSLGQEQFF TGTGCCAGCAGCTTAGGACAGGAGCAGTTCTTC
. TRBD2 TRBJ2-3 TRBV2 CASSLAGAGADTQYF TGTGCCAGCAGTCTCGCGGGTGCGGGGGCAGATACGCAGTATTTT
once . TRBJ1-2 TRBV5-1 CASSPEGLGYTF TGCGCCAGCAGCCCAGAAGGTCTTGGCTACACCTTC
. . TRBJ2-2 TRBV28 CASSISANTGELFF TGTGCCAGCAGTATTTCAGCGAACACCGGGGAGCTGTTTTTT
few . TRBJ2-7 TRBV25-1 CASSEGLVLHF TGTGCCAGCAGTGAAGGGTTAGTTCTGCACTTC
. . TRBJ2-2 TRBV25-1 CASSEWDTGELFF TGTGCCAGCAGTGAATGGGACACCGGGGAGCTGTTTTTT
few . TRBJ1-1 TRBV11-2 CASSLVGSLGEAFF TGTGCCAGCAGCTTAGTAGGGAGTTTGGGTGAAGCTTTCTTT
. TRBD1 TRBJ2-7 TRBV30 CAWAEGTGQYEQYF TGTGCCTGGGCCGAGGGGACAGGGCAGTACGAGCAGTACTTC
. . TRBJ1-1 TRBV11-2 CASSSRRAKGTEAFF TGTGCCAGCAGCTCCCGCAGGGCCAAGGGGACTGAAGCTTTCTTT
. . TRBJ2-1 TRBV30 CAWMDYNEQFF TGTGCCTGGATGGATTACAATGAGCAGTTCTTC
. . TRBJ2-7 TRBV4-3 CASSQDGERDEQYF TGCGCCAGCAGCCAAGATGGAGAGAGGGACGAGCAGTACTTC
. . TRBJ1-5 TRBV7-9 CASSNRDGDSNQPQHF TGTGCCAGCAGCAACCGGGACGGAGATAGCAATCAGCCCCAGCATTTT
few TRBD1 TRBJ2-7 TRBV5-1 CASSLLGGHEQYF TGCGCCAGCAGCTTGCTAGGGGGCCACGAGCAGTACTTC
few TRBD1 TRBJ2-7 TRBV29-1 CSVTTLGQGHDEQYF TGCAGCGTTACCACCTTAGGACAGGGTCACGACGAGCAGTACTTC
. . TRBJ1-2 TRBV9 CTSSAGTRYGYTF TGTACCAGCAGCGCCGGGACGCGCTATGGCTACACCTTC
few TRBD1 TRBJ2-7 TRBV2 CATELTGAISTYEQYF TGTGCCACAGAATTGACAGGGGCAATTTCAACCTACGAGCAGTACTTC
. . TRBJ2-3 TRBV9 CASSDGSPDTQYF TGTGCCAGCAGCGACGGTTCCCCAGATACGCAGTATTTT
. . TRBJ1-1 TRBV6-1 CASSYGLLLEAFF TGTGCCAGCAGCTACGGGTTGCTCCTTGAAGCTTTCTTT
. . TRBJ1-1 TRBV4-3 CASSQDRGTNTEAFF TGCGCCAGCAGCCAAGATCGGGGGACTAACACTGAAGCTTTCTTT
. . TRBJ1-6 TRBV7-6 CASSLNKGSPLHF TGTGCCAGCAGCTTAAATAAGGGTTCACCCCTCCACTTT
. . TRBJ1-2 TRBV9 CASSVEVGQGYTF TGTGCCAGCAGCGTAGAGGTAGGGCAGGGCTACACCTTC
. TRBD2 TRBJ2-5 TRBV11-2 CASSLGGPGGLQETQYF TGTGCCAGCAGCTTAGGGGGCCCGGGGGGGCTCCAAGAGACCCAGTACTTC
. . TRBJ1-5 TRBV7-9 CASSNRDGSNQPQHF TGTGCCAGCAGCAACCGGGACGGTAGCAATCAGCCCCAGCATTTT
. . TRBJ2-7 TRBV30 CAWSSGIEQYF TGTGCCTGGAGTTCAGGGATCGAGCAGTACTTC
. TRBD2 TRBJ2-3 TRBV7-9 CASSSGTSGGASDTQYF TGTGCCAGCAGCTCCGGGACTAGCGGGGGGGCATCAGATACGCAGTATTTT
. . TRBJ1-1 TRBV20-1 CSARQNTEAFF TGCAGTGCTAGACAAAACACTGAAGCTTTCTTT
. . TRBJ1-6 TRBV6-5 CASSYSGPPSPLHF TGTGCCAGCAGTTACAGCGGCCCTCCTTCACCCCTCCACTTT
. TRBD2 TRBJ2-2 TRBV19 CASNLGRPGGGTGELFF TGTGCCAGCAATCTGGGGCGGCCCGGGGGGGGCACCGGGGAGCTGTTTTTT
. . TRBJ1-2 TRBV7-9 CASSLAANYGYTF TGTGCCAGCAGCTTGGCGGCTAACTATGGCTACACCTTC
. . TRBJ2-5 TRBV6-5 CASSPGVLETQYF TGTGCCAGCAGCCCCGGGGTTTTAGAGACCCAGTACTTC
. . TRBJ2-5 TRBV7-9 CASSLDPEETQYF TGTGCCAGCAGCTTAGACCCTGAGGAGACCCAGTACTTC
few . TRBJ1-5 TRBV29-1 CSGGNSNQPQHF TGCAGCGGTGGGAATAGCAATCAGCCCCAGCATTTT
. . TRBJ1-5 TRBV6-7 CASSYKPTANQPQHF TGTGCCAGCAGTTACAAGCCGACAGCTAATCAGCCCCAGCATTTT
few . TRBJ1-1 TRBV30 CAWSEGMNTEAFF TGTGCCTGGAGCGAGGGGATGAACACTGAAGCTTTCTTT